A selection of T cell receptor beta chains follows, all from one sample in a study of CD8 T cells in ankylosing spondylitis. TCRdb fed the 5' RACE reads into MiXCR, producing one record per CDR3 protein. The sample yields 400,000 to 450,000 distinct CDR3 sequences, 15% to 20% seen once. Sequenced input: blood, either unsorted or a sorted T cell fraction (not recorded which). The receptors come from a male donor with ankylosing spondylitis. Each CDR3 is given with its conserved first and last residue. D genes are given only for firm matches. Size is stated for part of the rows, as once, few or many counts, or as a class when the clone is expanded.

j_gene: TRBJ2-2; len: 15; d_gene: TRBD1; abundance: NA; v_gene: TRBV5-1; CDR3nt: TGCGCCAGCAGCTGGGGACAGGGTTACACCGGGGAGCTGTTTTTT; CDR3aa: CASSWGQGYTGELFF
j_gene: TRBJ2-1; len: 13; d_gene: TRBD1; abundance: few; v_gene: TRBV30; CDR3nt: TGTGCCTGGAGCACTGGACAGGCGGGTGAGCAGTTCTTC; CDR3aa: CAWSTGQAGEQFF
j_gene: TRBJ1-1; len: 15; d_gene: TRBD1; abundance: few; v_gene: TRBV12-3/TRBV12-4; CDR3nt: TGTGCCAGCAGTTTACGACAGGGCGCTAGGGGTGAAGCTTTCTTT; CDR3aa: CASSLRQGARGEAFF
j_gene: TRBJ1-5; len: 12; d_gene: NA; abundance: NA; v_gene: TRBV29-1; CDR3nt: TGCAGCGTTTTTGGGAGACGGGAGCCCCAGCATTTT; CDR3aa: CSVFGRREPQHF
j_gene: TRBJ1-1; len: 14; d_gene: NA; abundance: NA; v_gene: TRBV19; CDR3nt: TGTGCCAGTACCCCTTGGGGTTGGAACACTGAAGCTTTCTTT; CDR3aa: CASTPWGWNTEAFF
j_gene: TRBJ1-1; len: 15; d_gene: NA; abundance: many; v_gene: TRBV12-3/TRBV12-4; CDR3nt: TGTGCCAGCAGTCCCCGGACAGTCCTGAACACTGAAGCTTTCTTT; CDR3aa: CASSPRTVLNTEAFF
j_gene: TRBJ2-7; len: 14; d_gene: NA; abundance: NA; v_gene: TRBV20-1; CDR3nt: TGCAGTGCCAGTGGAGGGGGAAATTCCTACAAGCAGTACTTC; CDR3aa: CSASGGGNSYKQYF
j_gene: TRBJ2-7; len: 15; d_gene: TRBD1; abundance: NA; v_gene: TRBV28; CDR3nt: TGTGCCAGCAGTCCAAACCCGGGACAGGGCTACGAGCAGTACTTC; CDR3aa: CASSPNPGQGYEQYF
j_gene: TRBJ1-5; len: 12; d_gene: NA; abundance: few; v_gene: TRBV28; CDR3nt: TGTGCCAGCAGTTTACCTAACAGGGTTCAGCATTTT; CDR3aa: CASSLPNRVQHF
j_gene: TRBJ1-1; len: 13; d_gene: NA; abundance: few; v_gene: TRBV20-1; CDR3nt: TGCAGTGCTGCTCGGGACACGAACACTGAAGCTTTCTTT; CDR3aa: CSAARDTNTEAFF
j_gene: TRBJ2-6; len: 19; d_gene: NA; abundance: NA; v_gene: TRBV4-3; CDR3nt: TGCGCCAGCAGCCAAGTGTTGTCAGGGACGACCTCTGGGGCCAACGTCCTGACTTTC; CDR3aa: CASSQVLSGTTSGANVLTF
j_gene: TRBJ1-1; len: 15; d_gene: NA; abundance: many; v_gene: TRBV10-3; CDR3nt: TGTGCCATCAGTGAGGCGGGGGGTAGCTATGGTGAAGCTTTCTTT; CDR3aa: CAISEAGGSYGEAFF
j_gene: TRBJ2-4; len: 14; d_gene: TRBD1; abundance: NA; v_gene: TRBV7-9; CDR3nt: TGTGCCAGCAGCTTGGGGACAGAAGCAAACATTCAGTACTTC; CDR3aa: CASSLGTEANIQYF
j_gene: TRBJ2-3; len: 17; d_gene: TRBD2; abundance: NA; v_gene: TRBV20-1; CDR3nt: TGCAGTGCCCTGCGGCGACTAGCGGGGACTAGCACAGATACGCAGTATTTT; CDR3aa: CSALRRLAGTSTDTQYF
j_gene: TRBJ1-5; len: 17; d_gene: TRBD1; abundance: NA; v_gene: TRBV3-1; CDR3nt: TGTGCCAGCAGCCACCTGGACAGGGAAGTTAGCAATCAGCCCCAGCATTTT; CDR3aa: CASSHLDREVSNQPQHF
j_gene: TRBJ2-1; len: 14; d_gene: NA; abundance: few; v_gene: TRBV18; CDR3nt: TGTGCCAGCTCACCCACCAGGGTTCCCAATGAGCAGTTCTTC; CDR3aa: CASSPTRVPNEQFF
j_gene: TRBJ1-1; len: 17; d_gene: NA; abundance: few; v_gene: TRBV5-1; CDR3nt: TGCGCCAGCAGCTTACCCTCTTCGGCCGAAGATTTCACTGAAGCTTTCTTT; CDR3aa: CASSLPSSAEDFTEAFF
j_gene: TRBJ2-7; len: 11; d_gene: NA; abundance: NA; v_gene: TRBV14; CDR3nt: TGTGCCAGCAGCCAAGCTAGTGAGCAGTACTTC; CDR3aa: CASSQASEQYF
j_gene: TRBJ2-1; len: 13; d_gene: TRBD2; abundance: NA; v_gene: TRBV12-3/TRBV12-4; CDR3nt: TGTGCCACTCGGGGGGGGGCCTACAATGAGCAGTTCTTC; CDR3aa: CATRGGAYNEQFF
j_gene: TRBJ2-7; len: 15; d_gene: TRBD2; abundance: few; v_gene: TRBV4-2; CDR3nt: TGTGCCAGCAGCCGAAACGGGGGGAGCTCCTACGAGCAGTACTTC; CDR3aa: CASSRNGGSSYEQYF
j_gene: TRBJ2-2; len: 17; d_gene: TRBD2; abundance: NA; v_gene: TRBV20-1; CDR3nt: TGCAGTGCTAGAGATCATGCGGGAGGGCCCCTAACCGGGGAGCTGTTTTTT; CDR3aa: CSARDHAGGPLTGELFF
j_gene: TRBJ1-1; len: 12; d_gene: NA; abundance: few; v_gene: TRBV20-1; CDR3nt: TGCAGTGCTAGAGATTGGGGGACTGAAGCTTTCTTT; CDR3aa: CSARDWGTEAFF
j_gene: TRBJ1-4; len: 13; d_gene: TRBD1; abundance: many; v_gene: TRBV20-1; CDR3nt: TGCAGTGCGCCGACAGGGGGTGAGAAAAAACTGTTTTTT; CDR3aa: CSAPTGGEKKLFF
j_gene: TRBJ2-7; len: 14; d_gene: TRBD2; abundance: few; v_gene: TRBV29-1; CDR3nt: TGCAGCGTACATCTAGCGGGGGGGCCCTACGAGCAGTACTTC; CDR3aa: CSVHLAGGPYEQYF
j_gene: TRBJ2-5; len: 15; d_gene: TRBD2; abundance: NA; v_gene: TRBV29-1; CDR3nt: TGCAGCGCGCTACCGGGACTAGCTCTAGTGAAGACCCAGTACTTC; CDR3aa: CSALPGLALVKTQYF
j_gene: TRBJ1-1; len: 13; d_gene: TRBD1; abundance: NA; v_gene: TRBV6-1; CDR3nt: TGTGCCAGCAGTGAGACAGGGGTTACTGAAGCTTTCTTT; CDR3aa: CASSETGVTEAFF
j_gene: TRBJ2-2; len: 15; d_gene: NA; abundance: NA; v_gene: TRBV14; CDR3nt: TGTGCCAGCAGCCAAGCCGCCCCTTGGGCCGGGGAGCTGTTTTTT; CDR3aa: CASSQAAPWAGELFF
j_gene: TRBJ1-5; len: 14; d_gene: NA; abundance: NA; v_gene: TRBV10-2; CDR3nt: TGCGCCAGCCATTGGGGGGGTAGCAATCAGCCCCAGCATTTT; CDR3aa: CASHWGGSNQPQHF
j_gene: TRBJ1-3; len: 17; d_gene: NA; abundance: few; v_gene: TRBV3-1; CDR3nt: TGTGCCAGCAGCCAAGATGTGACTCGATTGGCCGGAAACACCATATATTTT; CDR3aa: CASSQDVTRLAGNTIYF
j_gene: TRBJ2-7; len: 15; d_gene: TRBD2; abundance: many; v_gene: TRBV20-1; CDR3nt: TGCAGTGCTAGCGTCCCGGGACTAGGACGCTACGAGCAGTACTTC; CDR3aa: CSASVPGLGRYEQYF
j_gene: TRBJ2-7; len: 16; d_gene: NA; abundance: NA; v_gene: TRBV7-2; CDR3nt: TGTGCCAGCAGCTTGCTCCCTCTTGGACTGAACTACGAGCAGTACTTC; CDR3aa: CASSLLPLGLNYEQYF
j_gene: TRBJ2-1; len: 15; d_gene: NA; abundance: many; v_gene: TRBV6-4; CDR3nt: TGTGCCAGCCCAAGGACAGAGAGCTCCTACAATGAGCAGTTCTTC; CDR3aa: CASPRTESSYNEQFF
j_gene: TRBJ2-3; len: 16; d_gene: TRBD2; abundance: few; v_gene: TRBV6-5; CDR3nt: TGTGCCAGCAGTTCGAAAGGGACTAGCGGAGCAGATACGCAGTATTTT; CDR3aa: CASSSKGTSGADTQYF
j_gene: TRBJ2-4; len: 15; d_gene: NA; abundance: few; v_gene: TRBV7-8; CDR3nt: TGTGCCAGCAGCCCTAGCGAGGTCAGGGCTGACATTCAGTACTTC; CDR3aa: CASSPSEVRADIQYF
j_gene: TRBJ1-1; len: 16; d_gene: TRBD1; abundance: few; v_gene: TRBV28; CDR3nt: TGTGCCAGCAGTCCACTCGGGACAGCCAGTCACACTGAAGCTTTCTTT; CDR3aa: CASSPLGTASHTEAFF
j_gene: TRBJ2-2; len: 15; d_gene: NA; abundance: few; v_gene: TRBV7-9; CDR3nt: TGTGCCAGCAGTCCGGCTTCAGCGAGAACCGGGGAGCTGTTTTTT; CDR3aa: CASSPASARTGELFF
j_gene: TRBJ2-1; len: 13; d_gene: TRBD2; abundance: NA; v_gene: TRBV5-1; CDR3nt: TGCGCCAGCAGCTTGGGGGACTACCGTGAGCAGTTCTTC; CDR3aa: CASSLGDYREQFF